The subject of this entry is one T cell receptor (beta chain). This sample is drawn from a study of shared clonotypes between healthy human individuals. Across the study: Donors consisted of two women and a few men between 18 and 49.

CDR1 and CDR2 (germline): SGDLS, YYNGEE. V was shortened by 0 bases and J by 6 bases, with 7 bases between the two germline ends. The length of the CDR3 is 12 residues. Only in-frame clones appear in the TCRdb table, and some are missing; sequencing was by immunoSEQ multiplex PCR. The data show some 2 million clones, around 96% seen once. Cells designated naive CD8 were CD45RO-negative and were positively selected for CCR7, with terminally differentiated effector memory CD45RA+ cells excluded. This sequence originates from a man between 18 and 35 years old in good health. The chain has TRBV9 and TRBJ2-7; D possibly corresponds to TRBD1 (6 bases). Specimen: naive CD8+ T cells sorted from blood. The CDR3 reads CASSVVTGEQYF. Here the CDR3 DNA reads TGTGCCAGCAGCGTAGTGACAGGCGAGCAGTACTTC.